This T cell receptor (beta chain) was obtained from a study of blood T cell repertoires in COVID-19 (TCRdb year 2020). Background on the whole study: Collaborator samples came from the United States, Italy and Spain and covered acute and convalescent phases of COVID-19. The material from the prospective study consisted of cDNA or gDNA derived from T cells, B-cell-depleted T cells, or PBMCs. The dataset comprised deeply sampled blood TCRbeta repertoires from subjects exposed to, actively infected with, or recovered from COVID-19. A freely available public database, intended as a resource for researchers studying the immune response to SARS-CoV-2, is where the repertoires were released. Samples were obtained from the ongoing ImmuneRACE study (first 160 participants) and from 950 to 1,500 subjects provided by 6 global collaborators. A de-identified subject ID, COVID-19 status, age in years and sex were almost always included in the sample metadata. HLA class I and class II types, where available, came from metadata supplied by the sample provider rather than from assay-based typing.

CDR1 and CDR2 were assigned from the germline V gene as MGHDK and SYGVNS. Counted from cysteine to phenylalanine, this CDR3 has 13 amino acids. The retained sequence is limited to the CDR3, 39 bases, with the frame set at the first base. V has 8 bases trimmed and J has 3 bases trimmed; junction bases matching no gene number 4. Notes on this clone: The antigen this receptor binds is unknown. No much larger clone is present one base from it, and per-base qualities are unavailable.

Study-wide conclusions, independent of this receptor: Clinical and demographic metadata were provided uncurated, with the amount varying by source and participant.

TCRbeta CDR3 regions were amplified from genomic DNA by means of the immunoSEQ Assay, a bias-controlled multiplex PCR. Concerning the study's data processing: The number of nucleated cells in each sample was estimated by amplification of reference gene primers within the assay. To quantify the absolute abundance of each unique TCRbeta CDR3 rearrangement, sequence reads were collapsed and filtered. For each sample, productive Simpson clonality was calculated as the square root of Simpson's diversity index over productive rearrangements. In its TCRdb copy, this immuneACCESS table keeps in-frame sequences only and misses some clones. Where compared with another copy, unresolved V genes explain less than half of these, and the others have no known cause. The DNA was the basis for D and trimming; V, J and clone size are from that table. The sample includes 290,000 or so clones, with 90% observed a single time. Together, the top ten hold 0.95% to 1.3% of the sample.

Participants in the prospective study were enrolled through a virtual design, were aged roughly 18 to 100 years, and lived in 24 United States geographic areas. To assign participants to cohorts, the prospective study relied on clinical history that participants themselves reported in a screening survey and a study questionnaire. Recovered participants in ImmuneRACE Cohort 3 were defined as having two consecutive negative NP/OP PCR tests, clearance from a healthcare professional, or resolution of symptoms. In the prospective study, whole blood, serum and a nasopharyngeal or oropharyngeal swab were collected from each participant by mobile phlebotomists. Over a roughly 2-month period, participants in the prospective study had the option of providing additional blood draws and questionnaires. Before DNA extraction, prospective study blood samples were shipped either frozen or at room temperature.

The sequence derives from a woman aged 25 to 45 who had recovered from COVID-19. The chain links TRBV25-1 with TRBJ1-3, with 7 middle bases fitting TRBD1. Specimen: PBMCs or T cells enriched from blood (not recorded which). The CDR3 loop reads CASQGDFGNTIYF. The nucleotides read TGTGCCAGCCAGGGGGACTTTGGAAACACCATATATTTT.